This passage covers 10 T cell receptor beta chains from one sample sequenced in a study of identical twins' blood T cells. From the 5' RACE reads, TCRdb called clonotypes with MiXCR, one entry per CDR3 protein. The repertoire holds a few hundred thousand distinct CDR3 sequences, with around 30% as singletons. The source material was PBMCs. These receptors all stem from a woman aged 18-49 years in good health.

The rearrangement joins TRBV5-6 to TRBJ2-2; D might be TRBD1 (6 bases). The CDR3 covers 15 residues. The germline CDR1 and CDR2 sequences are SGHDT and YYEEEE. Trimming took off 1 base at V and 6 bases at J, with 13 bases between the two ends. CDR3: CASSLIRGEAGELFF. CDR3 bases: TGTGCCAGCAGCTTGATCAGGGGTGAAGCCGGGGAGCTGTTTTTT. Looking up the rest from reference TRBV5-6 and TRBJ2-2 gives the full variable domain: DAGVTQSPTHLIKTRGQQVTLRCSPKSGHDTVSWYQQALGQGPQFIFQYYEEEERQRGNFPDRFSGHQFPNYSSELNVNALLLGDSALYLCASSLIRGEAGELFFGEGSRLTVL.

This chain uses TRBV10-1 with TRBJ2-7; 7 bases line up with TRBD2. CDR3 size: 13 residues. Germline-derived CDR1 and CDR2 are WNHNN and SYGVQD (reference sequence). V shed 2 bases and J 5 bases; nucleotides not matched to a gene: 3. For the CDR3, the DNA is TGCGCCAGCAGTGAGGGGACTACCGACGAGCAGTACTTC. Encoded protein: CASSEGTTDEQYF.

The chain links TRBV9 to TRBJ1-4; 9 nucleotides align to TRBD1. The CDR3 covers 18 residues. Germline V gene data show CDR1 as SGDLS and CDR2 as YYNGEE. J gave up 0 bases and V 4 bases, and 10 bases lay outside the gene matches. CDR3 amino acids: CASSRTGGRLATNEKLFF. CDR3 nucleotide sequence: TGTGCCAGCAGCCGAACAGGGGGCAGGTTGGCAACTAATGAAAAACTGTTTTTT.

This clonotype has more than one count but fewer than ten. This sequence joins TRBV28 and TRBJ2-1; D is undetermined. V gave up 3 bases and J gave up 4 bases, with 7 bases separating them. The length of the CDR3 is 13 residues. The V gene's germline CDR1 is MDHEN and CDR2 SYDVKM. The chain's CDR3 is CASSFNSYNEQFF. The CDR3 DNA sequence: TGTGCCAGCAGTTTCAACAGTTACAATGAGCAGTTCTTC.

The DNA for the CDR3 is TGTGCCAGCAGCCTCGCCGGGACAGGGGGCCAAACCAGTTATGGCTACACCTTC. Translating it yields CASSLAGTGGQTSYGYTF. The V call is TRBV7-9, the J call TRBJ1-2; 12 nucleotides line up with TRBD1. The trim removed 5 bases at V and 5 bases at J, leaving 15 bases unmatched. The germline V gene has CDR1 SEHNR and CDR2 FQNEAQ (reference sequence). The CDR3 is 18 residues long.

The chain is built from TRBV19 and TRBJ1-2; a weak D match, TRBD1 (6 bases). V lost 5 bases to trimming and J lost 4 bases, with 26 bases between them. Germline-derived CDR1 and CDR2 are LNHDA and SQIVND (reference sequence). The CDR3 covers 18 residues. CDR3 sequence reads: CASSVFRDKPSGVYGYTF. CDR3 sequence (DNA): TGTGCCAGTAGTGTGTTCCGGGACAAGCCGTCTGGGGTCTATGGCTACACCTTC.

V and J are TRBV29-1 and TRBJ2-1, with D possibly TRBD2 on 5 matching bases. CDR1 is SQVTM and CDR2 is ANQGSEA in the germline V gene. This CDR3 is built from 13 residues. Trimming removed 4 bases at V and 2 bases at J, with 9 bases between. CDR3: CSVVAGPYNEQFF. For the CDR3, the DNA is TGCAGCGTTGTGGCGGGCCCCTACAATGAGCAGTTCTTC.

This clonotype was seen a few times. This chain uses TRBV10-3 with TRBJ2-7, with 7 positions matching TRBD2. The germline V gene has CDR1 ENHRY and CDR2 SYGVKD. V was pared by 6 bases and J by 2 bases, with 7 bases of the junction left unmatched. The CDR3 consists of 14 residues. CDR3 amino acids: CAISRGVDTYEQYF. CDR3 nucleotide sequence: TGTGCCATCAGCCGGGGGGTCGACACCTACGAGCAGTACTTC.

At least ten counts were recorded for this clonotype. The gene calls are TRBV29-1 and TRBJ2-3; 9 bases align to TRBD1. J was trimmed by 5 bases and V by 8 bases; bases with no gene match: 11. The CDR3 is 14 amino acids. CDR1 and CDR2 (germline): SQVTM, ANQGSEA. This chain's CDR3 is CSISQGAREDTQYF. CDR3 DNA: TGCAGCATATCACAGGGGGCTCGTGAAGATACGCAGTATTTT.

The gene calls are TRBV5-1 and TRBJ2-2, with TRBD1 as a possible D gene (5 bases). The CDR3 sequence is 13 residues long. V lost 2 bases and J lost 7, with 9 bases in between. Germline V gene data show CDR1 as SGHRS and CDR2 as YFSETQ. The chain's CDR3 is CASSFQGSGELFF. DNA for the CDR3: TGCGCCAGCAGCTTTCAGGGAAGCGGGGAGCTGTTTTTT.